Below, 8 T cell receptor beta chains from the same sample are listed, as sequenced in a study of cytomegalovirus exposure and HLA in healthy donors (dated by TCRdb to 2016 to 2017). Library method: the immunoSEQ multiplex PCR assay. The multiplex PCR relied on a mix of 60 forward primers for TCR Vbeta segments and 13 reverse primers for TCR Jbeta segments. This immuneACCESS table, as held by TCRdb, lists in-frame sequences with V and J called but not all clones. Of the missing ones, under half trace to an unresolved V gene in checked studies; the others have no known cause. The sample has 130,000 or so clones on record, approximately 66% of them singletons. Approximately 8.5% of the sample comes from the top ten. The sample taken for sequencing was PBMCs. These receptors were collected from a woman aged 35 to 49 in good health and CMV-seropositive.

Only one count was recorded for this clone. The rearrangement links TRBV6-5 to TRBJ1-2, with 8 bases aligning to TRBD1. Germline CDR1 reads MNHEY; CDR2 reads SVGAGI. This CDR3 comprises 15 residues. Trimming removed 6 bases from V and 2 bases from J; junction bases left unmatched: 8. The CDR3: CASSPTRTGNYGYTF. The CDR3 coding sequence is TGTGCCAGCAGCCCTACTCGGACAGGGAACTATGGCTACACCTTC.

The CDR3 region is CASSLNREAFF. The CDR3 DNA reads TGTGCCAGCAGCTTAAATCGTGAAGCTTTCTTT. V gene TRBV7-9 combines with J gene TRBJ1-1; D remains unclear. CDR1 SEHNR and CDR2 FQNEAQ come from the germline V gene (reference sequence). Trimming shortened V by 2 bases and J by 7 bases, and 5 bases separated the two germline ends. This CDR3 comprises 11 residues.

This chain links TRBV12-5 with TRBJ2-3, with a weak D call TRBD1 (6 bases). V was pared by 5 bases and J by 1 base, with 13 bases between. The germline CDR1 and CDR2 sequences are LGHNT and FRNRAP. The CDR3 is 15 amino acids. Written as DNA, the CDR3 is TGTGCTAGTGGTCCACAGGGCGCGGGCACAGATACGCAGTATTTT. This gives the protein CASGPQGAGTDTQYF.

The CDR3 is CASSREGDRGNSPLHF. CDR3 nucleotide sequence: TGCGCCAGCAGCCGGGAGGGGGACAGGGGTAATTCACCCCTCCACTTT. This chain connects TRBV5-1 to TRBJ1-6, with TRBD1 identical over 10 bases. Trimming took 4 bases from V and 6 from J; bases not matched to a gene: 7. Looked up from germline, CDR1 is SGHRS and CDR2 is YFSETQ. This CDR3 region has 16 residues.

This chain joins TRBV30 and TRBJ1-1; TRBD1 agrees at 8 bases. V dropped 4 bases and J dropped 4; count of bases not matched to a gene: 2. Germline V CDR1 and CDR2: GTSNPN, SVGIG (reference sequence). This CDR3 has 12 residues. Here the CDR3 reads CAWKQGGTEAFF. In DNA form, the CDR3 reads TGTGCCTGGAAACAGGGGGGCACTGAAGCTTTCTTT.

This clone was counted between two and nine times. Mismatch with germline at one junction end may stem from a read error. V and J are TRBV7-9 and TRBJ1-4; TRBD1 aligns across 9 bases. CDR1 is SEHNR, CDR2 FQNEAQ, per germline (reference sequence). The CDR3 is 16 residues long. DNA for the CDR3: TGTTCCAGCAGCCAGCAACTGGGTACAGGGGGCGGAAAACTGTTTTTT. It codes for CSSSQQLGTGGGKLFF. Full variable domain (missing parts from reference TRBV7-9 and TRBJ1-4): DTGVSQNPRHKITKRGQNVTFRCDPISEHNRLYWYRQTLGQGPEFLTYFQNEAQLEKSRLLSDRFSAERPKGSFSTLEIQRTEQGDSAMYLCSSSQQLGTGGGKLFFGSGTQLSVL.

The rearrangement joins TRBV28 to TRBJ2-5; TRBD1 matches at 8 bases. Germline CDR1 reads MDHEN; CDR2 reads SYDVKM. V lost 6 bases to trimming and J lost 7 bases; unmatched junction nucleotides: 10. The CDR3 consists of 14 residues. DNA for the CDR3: TGTGCCAGCAGGCCGGGACAGGCCGCTGGGACCCAGTACTTC. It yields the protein CASRPGQAAGTQYF.

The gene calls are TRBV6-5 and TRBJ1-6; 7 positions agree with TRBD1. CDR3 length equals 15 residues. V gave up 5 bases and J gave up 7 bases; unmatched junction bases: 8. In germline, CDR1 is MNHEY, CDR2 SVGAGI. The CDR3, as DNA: TGTGCCAGCAGTAATCCACAGGGGAGGAATTCACCCCTCCACTTT. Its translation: CASSNPQGRNSPLHF.